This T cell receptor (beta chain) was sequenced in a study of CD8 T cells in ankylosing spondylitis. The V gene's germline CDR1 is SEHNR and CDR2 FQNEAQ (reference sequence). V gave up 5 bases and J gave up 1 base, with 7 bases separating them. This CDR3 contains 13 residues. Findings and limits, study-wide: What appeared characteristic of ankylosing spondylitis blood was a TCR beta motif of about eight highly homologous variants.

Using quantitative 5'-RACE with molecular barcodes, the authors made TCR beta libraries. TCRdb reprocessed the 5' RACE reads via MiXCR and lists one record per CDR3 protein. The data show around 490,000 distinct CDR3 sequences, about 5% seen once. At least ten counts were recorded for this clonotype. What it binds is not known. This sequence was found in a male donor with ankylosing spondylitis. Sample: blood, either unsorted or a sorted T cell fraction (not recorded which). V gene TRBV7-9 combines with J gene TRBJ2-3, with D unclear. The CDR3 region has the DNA TGTGCCAGCAGCAATGGTCGCACAGATACGCAGTATTTT. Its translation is CASSNGRTDTQYF. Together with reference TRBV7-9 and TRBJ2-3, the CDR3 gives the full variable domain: DTGVSQNPRHKITKRGQNVTFRCDPISEHNRLYWYRQTLGQGPEFLTYFQNEAQLEKSRLLSDRFSAERPKGSFSTLEIQRTEQGDSAMYLCASSNGRTDTQYFGPGTRLTVL.